This TCR beta chain was observed in a study of shared clonotypes between healthy human individuals. Into CD45RA+ naive and CD45RA-negative memory subsets, the CD4+ cells were split. The sample holds one count of this clone. CDR1 is SEHNR, CDR2 FQNEAQ, per germline (reference sequence). There are 16 residues in the CDR3. V shed 6 bases, J shed 1 base, and the junction held 7 bases outside the gene matches. Using immunoSEQ multiplex PCR, the repertoire was profiled, and TCRdb retains in-frame clones only, with some absent. Among about 2.3 million clones, approximately 93% were seen once, and the ten largest hold about 0.39%.

The chain recombines TRBV7-9 with TRBJ2-3; 10 nucleotides align to TRBD1. This sequence was found in a man aged 18 to 30 in good health. Some clones in this sample may be carry-over from other donors' samples. Source material: naive CD4+ T cells from PBMCs. Stated subset: CD45RA+ positively selected. The CDR3 loop reads CASSSSDRGGTDTQYF. In DNA form, the CDR3 reads TGTGCCAGCAGTTCGTCGGACAGGGGGGGCACAGATACGCAGTATTTT. The complete variable domain, with remaining parts taken from reference TRBV7-9 and TRBJ2-3, reads DTGVSQNPRHKITKRGQNVTFRCDPISEHNRLYWYRQTLGQGPEFLTYFQNEAQLEKSRLLSDRFSAERPKGSFSTLEIQRTEQGDSAMYLCASSSSDRGGTDTQYFGPGTRLTVL.